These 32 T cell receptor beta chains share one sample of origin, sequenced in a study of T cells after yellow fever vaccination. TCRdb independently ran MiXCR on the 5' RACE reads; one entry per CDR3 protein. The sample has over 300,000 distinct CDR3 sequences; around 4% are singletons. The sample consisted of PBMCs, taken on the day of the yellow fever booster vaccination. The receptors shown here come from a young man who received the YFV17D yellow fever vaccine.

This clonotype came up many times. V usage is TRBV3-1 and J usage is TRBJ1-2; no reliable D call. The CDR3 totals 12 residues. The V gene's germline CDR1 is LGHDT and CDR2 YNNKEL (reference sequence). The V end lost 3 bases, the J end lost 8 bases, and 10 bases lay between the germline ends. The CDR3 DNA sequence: TGTGCCAGCAGCCAGGGGAATGGCGGCTACACCTTC. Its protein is CASSQGNGGYTF.

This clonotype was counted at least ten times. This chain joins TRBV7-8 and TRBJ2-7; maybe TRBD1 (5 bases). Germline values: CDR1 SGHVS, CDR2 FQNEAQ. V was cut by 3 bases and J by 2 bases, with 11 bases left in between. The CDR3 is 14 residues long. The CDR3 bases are TGTGCCAGCAGCTTCTCGGTAGGGGCCTACGAGCAGTACTTC. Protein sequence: CASSFSVGAYEQYF.

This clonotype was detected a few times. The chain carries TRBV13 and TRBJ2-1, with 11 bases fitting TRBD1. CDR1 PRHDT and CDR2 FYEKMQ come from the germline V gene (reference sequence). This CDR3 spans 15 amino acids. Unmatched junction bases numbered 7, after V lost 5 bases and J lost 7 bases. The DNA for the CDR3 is TGTGCCAGCAGCAGGGACAGGGGGATTGTTAATGAGCAGTTCTTC. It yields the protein CASSRDRGIVNEQFF.

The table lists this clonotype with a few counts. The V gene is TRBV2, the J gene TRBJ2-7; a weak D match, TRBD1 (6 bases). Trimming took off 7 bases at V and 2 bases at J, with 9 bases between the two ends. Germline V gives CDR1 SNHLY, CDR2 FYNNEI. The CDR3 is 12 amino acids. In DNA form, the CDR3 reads TGTGCCAGCATTACAGGGACCTACGAGCAGTACTTC. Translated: CASITGTYEQYF. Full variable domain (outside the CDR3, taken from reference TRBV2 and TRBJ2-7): EPEVTQTPSHQVTQMGQEVILRCVPISNHLYFYWYRQILGQKVEFLVSFYNNEISEKSEIFDDQFSVERPDGSNFTLKIRSTKLEDSAMYFCASITGTYEQYFGPGTRLTVT.

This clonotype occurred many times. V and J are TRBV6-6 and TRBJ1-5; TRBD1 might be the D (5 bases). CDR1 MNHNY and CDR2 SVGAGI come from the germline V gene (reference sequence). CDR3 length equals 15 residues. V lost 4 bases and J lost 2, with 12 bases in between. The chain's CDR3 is CASSSRDGGNQPQHF. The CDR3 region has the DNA TGTGCCAGCAGTTCCCGGGACGGAGGCAATCAGCCCCAGCATTTT.

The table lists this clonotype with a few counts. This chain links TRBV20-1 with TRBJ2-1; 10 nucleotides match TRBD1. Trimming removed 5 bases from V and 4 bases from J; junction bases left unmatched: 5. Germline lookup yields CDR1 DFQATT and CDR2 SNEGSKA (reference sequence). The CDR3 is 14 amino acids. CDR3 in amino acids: CSAYWDRGYNEQFF. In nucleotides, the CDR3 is TGCAGTGCTTACTGGGACAGGGGTTACAATGAGCAGTTCTTC.

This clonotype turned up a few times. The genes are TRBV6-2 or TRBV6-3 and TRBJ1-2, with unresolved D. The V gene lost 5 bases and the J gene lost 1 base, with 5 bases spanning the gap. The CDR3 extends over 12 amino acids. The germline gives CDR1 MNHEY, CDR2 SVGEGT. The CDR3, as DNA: TGTGCCAGCAGTGTTGTTAACTATGGCTACACCTTC. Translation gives CASSVVNYGYTF.

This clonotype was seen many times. Here the CDR3 DNA reads TGCGCCAGCAGCTCGTCCGGGACAGGGGGTGGCTACACCTTC. The encoded protein is CASSSSGTGGGYTF. The chain uses TRBV5-1 and TRBJ1-2, with 11 bases aligning to TRBD1. Trimming took 3 bases from V and 7 from J; bases not matched to a gene: 5. CDR3 length: 14 residues. Looked up from germline, CDR1 is SGHRS and CDR2 is YFSETQ.

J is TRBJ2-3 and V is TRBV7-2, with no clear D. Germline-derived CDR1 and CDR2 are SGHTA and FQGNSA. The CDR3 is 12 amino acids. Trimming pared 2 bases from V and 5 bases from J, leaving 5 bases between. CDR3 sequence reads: CASSLLLDTQYF. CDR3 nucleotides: TGTGCCAGCAGCTTACTCTTAGATACGCAGTATTTT.

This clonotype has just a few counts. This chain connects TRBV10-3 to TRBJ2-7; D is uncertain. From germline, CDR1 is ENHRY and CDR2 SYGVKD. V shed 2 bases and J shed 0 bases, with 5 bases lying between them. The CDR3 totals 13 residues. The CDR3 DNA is TGTGCCATCAGTGAGGAAACCTCCTACGAGCAGTACTTC. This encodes CAISEETSYEQYF.

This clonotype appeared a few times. CDR3 coding DNA: TGTGCCAGCAGTAGGGGTGCGGGCACTGAAGCTTTCTTT. Translating gives CASSRGAGTEAFF. The chain couples TRBV12-3 or TRBV12-4 to TRBJ1-1; TRBD1 is a possible D gene (5 bases). With 5 bases removed from V and 4 bases from J, the gap between germline ends came to 11 bases. There are 13 residues in the CDR3.

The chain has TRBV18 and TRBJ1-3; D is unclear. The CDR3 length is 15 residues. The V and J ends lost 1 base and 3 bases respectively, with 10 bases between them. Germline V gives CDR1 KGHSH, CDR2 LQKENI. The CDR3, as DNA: TGTGCCAGCTCACCACTGATTTCCGATGGAAACACCATATATTTT. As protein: CASSPLISDGNTIYF.

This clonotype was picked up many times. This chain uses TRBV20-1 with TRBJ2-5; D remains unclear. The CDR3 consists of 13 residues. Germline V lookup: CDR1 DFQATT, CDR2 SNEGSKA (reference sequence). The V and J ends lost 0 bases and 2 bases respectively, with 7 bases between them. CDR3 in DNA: TGCAGTGCTAGAGATTGGGCTCAAGAGACCCAGTACTTC. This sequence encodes CSARDWAQETQYF.

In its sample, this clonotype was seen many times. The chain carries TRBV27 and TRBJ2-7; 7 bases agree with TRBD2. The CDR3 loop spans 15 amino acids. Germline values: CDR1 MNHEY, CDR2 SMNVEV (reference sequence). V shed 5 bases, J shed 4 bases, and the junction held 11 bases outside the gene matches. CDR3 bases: TGTGCCAGCAGTCCATGGGGGGGGTTAGGGTACGAGCAGTACTTC. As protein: CASSPWGGLGYEQYF.

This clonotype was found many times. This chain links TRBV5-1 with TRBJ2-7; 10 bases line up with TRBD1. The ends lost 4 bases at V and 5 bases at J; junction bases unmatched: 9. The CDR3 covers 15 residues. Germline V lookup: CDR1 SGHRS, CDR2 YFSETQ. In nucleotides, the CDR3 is TGCGCCAGCAGCCCGGGACAGGGGATACTCAACGAGCAGTACGTC. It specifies CASSPGQGILNEQYV.

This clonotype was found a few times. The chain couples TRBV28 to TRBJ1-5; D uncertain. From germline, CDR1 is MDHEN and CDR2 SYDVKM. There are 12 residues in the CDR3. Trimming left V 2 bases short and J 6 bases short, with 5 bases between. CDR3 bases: TGTGCCAGCAGTTTACCCGGTCAGCCCCAGCATTTT. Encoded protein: CASSLPGQPQHF.

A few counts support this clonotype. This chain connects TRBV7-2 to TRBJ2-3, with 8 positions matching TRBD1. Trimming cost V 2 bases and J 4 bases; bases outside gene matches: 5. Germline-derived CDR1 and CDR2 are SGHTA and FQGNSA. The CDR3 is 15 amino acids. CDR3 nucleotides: TGTGCCAGCAGCTTATGGACAGGGCGCGCAGATACGCAGTATTTT. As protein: CASSLWTGRADTQYF. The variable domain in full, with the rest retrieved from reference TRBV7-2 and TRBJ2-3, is GAGVSQSPSNKVTEKGKDVELRCDPISGHTALYWYRQSLGQGLEFLIYFQGNSAPDKSGLPSDRFSAERTGGSVSTLTIQRTQQEDSAVYLCASSLWTGRADTQYFGPGTRLTVL.

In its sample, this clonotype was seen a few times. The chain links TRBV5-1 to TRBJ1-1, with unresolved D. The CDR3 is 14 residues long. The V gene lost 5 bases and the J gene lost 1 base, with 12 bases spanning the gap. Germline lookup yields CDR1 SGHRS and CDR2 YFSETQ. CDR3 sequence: CASRTMHTNTEAFF. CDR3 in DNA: TGCGCCAGCAGAACCATGCACACGAACACTGAAGCTTTCTTT.

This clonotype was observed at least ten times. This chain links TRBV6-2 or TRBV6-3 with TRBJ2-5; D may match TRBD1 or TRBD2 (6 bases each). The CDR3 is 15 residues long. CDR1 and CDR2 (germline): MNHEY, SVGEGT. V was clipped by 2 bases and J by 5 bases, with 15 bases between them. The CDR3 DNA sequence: TGTGCCAGCAGTTACGGGGGGCACGTCACGGAGACCCAGTACTTC. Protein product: CASSYGGHVTETQYF.

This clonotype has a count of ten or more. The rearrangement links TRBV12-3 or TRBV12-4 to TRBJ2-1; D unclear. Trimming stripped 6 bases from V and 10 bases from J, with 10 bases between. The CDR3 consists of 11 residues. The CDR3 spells CASSPVEEQFF. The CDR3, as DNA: TGTGCCAGCAGCCCTGTTGAGGAGCAGTTCTTC.

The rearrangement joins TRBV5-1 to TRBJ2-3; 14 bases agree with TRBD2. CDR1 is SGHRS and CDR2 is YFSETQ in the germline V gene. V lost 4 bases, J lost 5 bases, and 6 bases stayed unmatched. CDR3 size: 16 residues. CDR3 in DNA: TGCGCCAGCAGCCGCCAGGGGACTAGCGGGGGAGATACGCAGTATTTT. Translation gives CASSRQGTSGGDTQYF.

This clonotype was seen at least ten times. CDR3 DNA sequence: TGTGCCATCAGTGAGCCCGCCAGGGCCGGGGGAAACACTGAAGCTTTCTTT. Its translation is CAISEPARAGGNTEAFF. The chain couples TRBV10-3 to TRBJ1-1, with D possibly matching TRBD1 (5 bases). V was trimmed by 2 bases and J by 2 bases, leaving 18 bases between them. Germline values: CDR1 ENHRY, CDR2 SYGVKD. CDR3 length: 17 amino acids.

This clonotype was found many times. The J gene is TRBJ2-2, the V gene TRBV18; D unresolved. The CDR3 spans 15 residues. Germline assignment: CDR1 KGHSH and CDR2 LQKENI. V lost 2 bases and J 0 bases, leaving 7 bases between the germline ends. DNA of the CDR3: TGTGCCAGCTCACCAACGCTAGCGAACACCGGGGAGCTGTTTTTT. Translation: CASSPTLANTGELFF.

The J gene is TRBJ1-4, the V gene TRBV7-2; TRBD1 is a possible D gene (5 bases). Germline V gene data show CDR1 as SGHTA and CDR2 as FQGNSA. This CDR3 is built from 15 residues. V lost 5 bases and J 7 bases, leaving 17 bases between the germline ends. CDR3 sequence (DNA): TGTGCCAGCAGCACTCAGGGTCATGGTAGTGAAAAACTGTTTTTT. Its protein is CASSTQGHGSEKLFF.

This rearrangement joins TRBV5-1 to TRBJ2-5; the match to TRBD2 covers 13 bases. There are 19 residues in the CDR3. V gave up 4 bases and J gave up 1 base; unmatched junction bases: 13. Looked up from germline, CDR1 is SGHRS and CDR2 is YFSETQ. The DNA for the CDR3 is TGCGCCAGCAGCCTCCGTAGGACTAGCGGGGGCCTCACCCAAGAGACCCAGTACTTC. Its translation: CASSLRRTSGGLTQETQYF.

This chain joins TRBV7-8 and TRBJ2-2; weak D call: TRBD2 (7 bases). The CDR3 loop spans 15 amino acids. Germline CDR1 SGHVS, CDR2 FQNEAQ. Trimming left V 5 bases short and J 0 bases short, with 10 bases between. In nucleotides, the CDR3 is TGTGCCAGCAGCGGGGGGGCAGCGAACACCGGGGAGCTGTTTTTT. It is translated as CASSGGAANTGELFF.

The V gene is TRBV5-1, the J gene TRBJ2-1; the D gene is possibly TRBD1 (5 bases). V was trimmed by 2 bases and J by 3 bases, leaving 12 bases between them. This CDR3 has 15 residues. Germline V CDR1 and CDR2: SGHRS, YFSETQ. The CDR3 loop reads CASSFRQQIYNEQFF. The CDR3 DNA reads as TGCGCCAGCAGCTTTAGACAGCAAATCTACAATGAGCAGTTCTTC.

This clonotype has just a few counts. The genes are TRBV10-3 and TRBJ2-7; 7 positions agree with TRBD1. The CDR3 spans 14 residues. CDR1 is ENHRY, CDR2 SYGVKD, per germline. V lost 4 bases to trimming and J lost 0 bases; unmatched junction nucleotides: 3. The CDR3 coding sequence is TGTGCCATCAGTGCGGGACAGCTCTCCTACGAGCAGTACTTC. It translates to CAISAGQLSYEQYF.

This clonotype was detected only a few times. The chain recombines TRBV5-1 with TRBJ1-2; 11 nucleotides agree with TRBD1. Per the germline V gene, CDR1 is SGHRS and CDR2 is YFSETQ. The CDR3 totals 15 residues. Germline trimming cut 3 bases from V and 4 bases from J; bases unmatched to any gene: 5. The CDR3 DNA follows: TGCGCCAGCAGCTACCCAGGGACAGGGGGCTATGGCTACACCTTC. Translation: CASSYPGTGGYGYTF.

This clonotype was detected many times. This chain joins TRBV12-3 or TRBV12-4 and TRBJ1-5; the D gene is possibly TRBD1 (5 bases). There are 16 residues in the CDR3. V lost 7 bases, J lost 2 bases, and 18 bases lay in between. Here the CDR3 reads CASTLGGDEGNQPQHF. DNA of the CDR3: TGTGCCAGCACCTTGGGAGGGGATGAAGGCAATCAGCCCCAGCATTTT.

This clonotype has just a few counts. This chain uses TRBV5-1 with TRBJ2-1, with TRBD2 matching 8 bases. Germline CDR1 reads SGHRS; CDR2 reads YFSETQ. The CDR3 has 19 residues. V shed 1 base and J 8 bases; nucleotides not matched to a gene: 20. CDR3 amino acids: CASSLHQTRTSKVQDEQFF. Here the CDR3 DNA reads TGCGCCAGCAGCTTGCACCAAACTCGGACTAGCAAGGTACAGGATGAGCAGTTCTTC.

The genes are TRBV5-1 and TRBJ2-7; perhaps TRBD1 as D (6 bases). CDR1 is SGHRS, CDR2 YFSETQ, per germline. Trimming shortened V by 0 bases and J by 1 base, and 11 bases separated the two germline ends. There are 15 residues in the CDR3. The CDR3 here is CASSLAEQGSYEQYF. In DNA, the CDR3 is TGCGCCAGCAGCTTGGCCGAACAGGGTTCCTACGAGCAGTACTTC.